This is a list of T cell receptor beta chains from one sample in a study of T-cell memory formation after mild COVID-19. TCRdb ran MiXCR on the 5' RACE reads and lists one entry per CDR3 protein. The table lists 500,000 to 600,000 distinct CDR3 sequences, 18% of them singletons, with about 12% in the top ten. The sample consisted of PBMCs or a T cell subset sorted from them (not recorded which). The origin of the receptors is an adult woman who had mild COVID-19 (a few samples of this study predate the infection). Cell type and time point are not known. CDR3s leave out the opening cysteine and the closing phenylalanine or tryptophan.

>TRBJ2-7|TRBV7-9|12
ASSLALAGYEQY
>TRBJ2-5|TRBV4-1|14
ASSQDRLAAQETQY
>TRBJ1-2|TRBV20-1|13
TPQARQGANYGYT
>TRBJ2-1|TRBV7-3|11
ASSLTRANEQF
>TRBJ2-2|TRBV5-1|12
ASRGDPGTGELF
>TRBJ1-6|TRBV3-1|13
ASSTPDSYNSPLH
>TRBJ1-5|TRBV20-1|13
SAFPGLERNQPQH
>TRBJ2-1|TRBV5-1|12
ASSLGSSDNEQF
>TRBJ1-4|TRBV7-8|12
ASSPVGVNEKLF
>TRBJ1-5|TRBV29-1|12
SVGTQGGNQPQH
>TRBJ2-1|TRBV10-2|10
ASSRQGLEQF
>TRBJ2-1|TRBV4-3|18
ASSQGGLSGAGGASNEQF
>TRBJ2-7|TRBV7-2|13
ASSSPWAGGYEQY
>TRBJ2-1|TRBV5-1|15
ASSLRGQGVPDNEQF
>TRBJ1-1|TRBV6-1|13
ASSPTWKRATEAF
>TRBJ2-3|TRBV29-1|11
SVEVRSTDTQY
>TRBJ1-4|TRBV21-1|13
ASSKTSQGFEKLF
>TRBJ2-3|TRBV18|11
ASSLDHRDRVY
>TRBJ1-2|TRBV6-1|14
ASTQSRGGGGYGYT
>TRBJ2-4|TRBV29-1|9
SVDVLDIQY
>TRBJ2-2|TRBV5-6|10
ASSLVGGELF
>TRBJ2-7|TRBV29-1|11
SYGTASDYEQY
>TRBJ2-2|TRBV12-3/TRBV12-4|16
ASSVNRDRVGRAGELF
>TRBJ2-1|TRBV15|13
ATSRDGEPVHEQF
>TRBJ1-1|TRBV5-1|14
ASSPDRAVQNTEAF
>TRBJ1-1|TRBV18|13
ASAEPDRLNTEAF
>TRBJ2-2|TRBV29-1|13
SAYRGTVTPGELF
>TRBJ1-1|TRBV30|12
AWSEGQSNTEAF
>TRBJ2-4|TRBV9|13
ASSVGAASKNIQY
>TRBJ2-1|TRBV12-3/TRBV12-4|13
ASSLARGHANEQF
>TRBJ2-1|TRBV4-1|10
ASSRPRDEQF